The sequence of this T cell receptor beta chain was determined in a study of blood T cell repertoires in COVID-19. Trimming took 6 bases from V and 2 from J; bases not matched to a gene: 4. CDR3 length: 15 residues. Germline CDR1 and CDR2: MNHEY and SVGAGI. Each participant's cohort was designated according to participant-reported clinical history. The assay was immunoSEQ multiplex PCR, and TCRdb's table has in-frame clones only and misses some. The sample consists of about 150,000 clones, 80% to 90% of them appearing once. This rearrangement joins TRBV6-5 to TRBJ2-6, with 7 bases fitting TRBD1. This sequence originates from a man aged 50-59 years who had recovered from COVID-19. Sequenced: PBMCs or T cells enriched from blood (not recorded which). CDR3 DNA: TGTGCCAGCAGATCAACAGGGGCTGGGGCCAACGTCCTGACTTTC. Translated, it gives CASRSTGAGANVLTF.